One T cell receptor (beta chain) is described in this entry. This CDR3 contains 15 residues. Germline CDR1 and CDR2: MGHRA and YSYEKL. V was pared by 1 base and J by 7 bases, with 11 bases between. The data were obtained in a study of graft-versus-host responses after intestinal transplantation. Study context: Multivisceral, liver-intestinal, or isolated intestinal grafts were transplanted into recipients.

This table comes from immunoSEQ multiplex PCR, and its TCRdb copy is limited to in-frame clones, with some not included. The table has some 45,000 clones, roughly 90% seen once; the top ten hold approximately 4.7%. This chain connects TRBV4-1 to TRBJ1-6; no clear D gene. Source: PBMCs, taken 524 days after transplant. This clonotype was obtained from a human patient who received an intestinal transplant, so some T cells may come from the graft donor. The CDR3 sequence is CASSQVTVYNSPLHF. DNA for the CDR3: TGCGCCAGCAGCCAAGTCACGGTTTACAATTCACCCCTCCACTTT.